The 22 T cell receptor beta chains below come from one sample, sequenced in a study of blood T cell repertoires in COVID-19. Profiled with immunoSEQ multiplex PCR; TCRdb holds only in-frame clones, not every one. The profile shows 110,000 or so clones, more than 75% of them singletons. Sequencing was done on a sample of peripheral blood. The receptor set was obtained from a man in his fifties or sixties with acute or convalescent COVID-19.

This sequence joins TRBV24-1 and TRBJ2-7; D is unresolved. The V gene's germline CDR1 is KGHDR and CDR2 SFDVKD. Trimming shortened V by 0 bases and J by 6 bases, and 8 bases separated the two germline ends. The CDR3 contains 13 residues. The CDR3 DNA sequence: TGTGCCACCAGTGATTTGCGGTTTGGCGAGCAGTACTTC. It codes for CATSDLRFGEQYF.

The chain employs TRBV6-6 and TRBJ1-4; D unclear. This CDR3 comprises 15 residues. V shed 2 bases and J shed 6 bases, with 13 bases lying between them. Germline CDR1 reads MNHNY; CDR2 reads SVGAGI (reference sequence). CDR3 DNA: TGTGCCAGCAGTTACGAGAGACTGAAGGATGAAAAACTGTTTTTT. It encodes CASSYERLKDEKLFF.

The gene calls are TRBV6-6 and TRBJ2-1, with D possibly TRBD2 on 5 matching bases. CDR3 length equals 11 residues. V was cut by 4 bases and J by 8 bases, with 6 bases left in between. Germline V gene lookup returns CDR1 MNHNY and CDR2 SVGAGI (reference sequence). CDR3 residues: CASSWRDEQFF. DNA for the CDR3: TGTGCCAGCAGTTGGCGGGATGAGCAGTTCTTC.

The rearrangement joins TRBV28 to TRBJ1-1; D unclear. This CDR3 is built from 14 residues. Trimming removed 2 bases from V and 0 bases from J, with 7 bases in between. The germline CDR1 and CDR2 sequences are MDHEN and SYDVKM. CDR3: CASSLIPLNTEAFF. CDR3 in DNA: TGTGCCAGCAGTTTAATTCCATTGAACACTGAAGCTTTCTTT.

Regarding this clone: The same CDR3 arises from other DNA sequences in this sample as well. CDR3 sequence (DNA): TGCGCCAGCAGCTTGGCACAAAGCACAGATACGCAGTATTTT. It codes for CASSLAQSTDTQYF. The chain joins TRBV5-1 to TRBJ2-3; D ambiguous. CDR3 length: 14 amino acids. V was clipped by 0 bases and J by 0 bases, with 5 bases between them. CDR1 is SGHRS and CDR2 is YFSETQ in the germline V gene.

V usage is TRBV29-1 and J usage is TRBJ2-7; 7 nucleotides align to TRBD2. With 4 bases clipped from V and 4 bases from J, the junction kept 4 bases outside the gene matches. Germline CDR1 SQVTM, CDR2 ANQGSEA. This CDR3 comprises 12 residues. The CDR3: CSVAPSGYEQYF. The CDR3 DNA reads TGCAGCGTTGCGCCTAGCGGTTACGAGCAGTACTTC.

The chain combines TRBV9 with TRBJ2-3; possible D gene TRBD1, 5 bases. The CDR3 covers 14 residues. V shed 4 bases and J shed 1 base, with 10 bases lying between them. Germline V gives CDR1 SGDLS, CDR2 YYNGEE. In nucleotides, the CDR3 is TGTGCCAGCAGCTCGTGGGGCGGCACAGATACGCAGTATTTT. Residues: CASSSWGGTDTQYF.

The chain couples TRBV11-3 to TRBJ2-1, with D unresolved. This CDR3 spans 15 amino acids. Germline V gives CDR1 SGHNT, CDR2 YENEEA. V lost 2 bases, J lost 3 bases, and 11 bases lay in between. The CDR3 nucleotides are TGTGCCAGCAGCTTATCGGCTAGGCTCTACAATGAGCAGTTCTTC. It translates to CASSLSARLYNEQFF.

The chain employs TRBV6-2 or TRBV6-3 and TRBJ2-5; TRBD1 matches 8 bases. With V trimmed by 4 bases and J by 3 bases, 10 bases remained unmatched. The germline V gene encodes CDR1 MNHEY and CDR2 SVGEGT. The length of the CDR3 is 16 residues. The CDR3, as DNA: TGTGCCAGCAGTTTAACTCCTCGGACAGGGAAAGAGACCCAGTACTTC. Its protein is CASSLTPRTGKETQYF.

As DNA, the CDR3 is TGTGCCAGCAGTGAACGTAGCGGCTCCTACAATGAGCAGTTCTTC. This gives the protein CASSERSGSYNEQFF. This sequence joins TRBV2 and TRBJ2-1, with D perhaps matching TRBD2 (6 bases). Germline lookup yields CDR1 SNHLY and CDR2 FYNNEI. CDR3 size: 15 residues. V lost 2 bases and J 0 bases, leaving 8 bases between the germline ends.

There are a few counts of this clone. This sequence joins TRBV7-9 and TRBJ2-1; a weak D match, TRBD2 (6 bases). The germline V gene encodes CDR1 SEHNR and CDR2 FQNEAQ (reference sequence). The V and J ends lost 4 bases and 3 bases respectively, with 22 bases between them. The CDR3 runs to 18 residues. The CDR3 nucleotides are TGTGCCAGCAGCTCCCGTGCTTCTAGCGTGGGAGACTACAATGAGCAGTTCTTC. Amino acids: CASSSRASSVGDYNEQFF.

The chain couples TRBV19 to TRBJ2-1, with D unclear. This CDR3 has 13 amino acids. With 0 bases removed from V and 4 bases from J, the gap between germline ends came to 4 bases. Germline CDR1 is LNHDA and CDR2 is SQIVND (reference sequence). The CDR3 nucleotides are TGTGCCAGTAGTATAGACTATTACAATGAGCAGTTCTTC. This sequence encodes CASSIDYYNEQFF.

J is TRBJ2-7 and V is TRBV4-2; TRBD2 agrees at 7 bases. Germline V gene data show CDR1 as LGHNA and CDR2 as YNFKEQ. V gave up 0 bases and J gave up 5 bases; unmatched junction bases: 7. The CDR3 is made up of 15 amino acids. Written as DNA, the CDR3 is TGTGCCAGCAGCCAAGAGGGCCGGGACTACGACGAGCAGTACTTC. This gives the protein CASSQEGRDYDEQYF.

The chain employs TRBV3-1 (or the pseudogene TRBV3-2) and TRBJ2-3; TRBD2 matches at 11 bases. Germline V CDR1 and CDR2: LGHDT, YNNKEL (reference sequence). J lost 7 bases, V lost 5 bases, and 5 bases had no gene match. CDR3 length: 14 amino acids. The CDR3 sequence is CASSETTSGNTQYF. The CDR3 DNA reads as TGTGCCAGCAGCGAAACGACTAGCGGGAATACGCAGTATTTT.

The V call is TRBV5-1, the J call TRBJ1-2, with a possible D match to TRBD1 (5 bases). Looked up from germline, CDR1 is SGHRS and CDR2 is YFSETQ. The V and J ends lost 5 bases and 8 bases respectively, with 19 bases between them. The CDR3 covers 14 residues. This chain's CDR3 is CASRAGGGEGGYTF. The CDR3 coding sequence is TGCGCCAGCAGAGCTGGTGGGGGGGAAGGAGGCTACACCTTC.

The J gene is TRBJ1-4, the V gene TRBV19, with unresolved D. This CDR3 is 16 amino acids long. Trimming shortened V by 6 bases and J by 0 bases, and 14 bases separated the two germline ends. Germline V CDR1 and CDR2: LNHDA, SQIVND (reference sequence). The CDR3 nucleotides read TGTGCCAGTAGGGATTCACGGGGAGCAACTAATGAAAAACTGTTTTTT. It codes for CASRDSRGATNEKLFF.

This clone appeared once. This chain links TRBV9 with TRBJ2-1, with D possibly TRBD2 on 6 matching bases. Trimming left V 0 bases short and J 10 bases short, with 14 bases between. CDR1 is SGDLS and CDR2 is YYNGEE in the germline V gene. This CDR3 comprises 14 residues. The CDR3 bases are TGTGCCAGCAGCGTAGATGAACGGGGGAAGGAGCAGTTCTTC. Amino acids: CASSVDERGKEQFF.

This chain uses TRBV4-3 with TRBJ2-7, with 9 nucleotides matching TRBD1. From germline, CDR1 is LGHNA and CDR2 YSLEER. V gave up 1 base and J gave up 4 bases; unmatched junction bases: 5. The CDR3 is 15 amino acids. The CDR3 reads CASSQAKDRGYEQYF. In DNA, the CDR3 is TGCGCCAGCAGCCAAGCTAAGGACAGGGGTTACGAGCAGTACTTC.

In this sample, this clone turned up once. The chain has TRBV5-1 and TRBJ2-1; TRBD2 aligns across 11 bases. Germline CDR1 and CDR2: SGHRS and YFSETQ. The CDR3 loop spans 17 amino acids. Losses at the gene ends were 3 bases for V and 0 bases for J; bases not matched to a gene: 5. The CDR3 sequence is CASSSTSGTSSYNEQFF. The CDR3 region has the DNA TGCGCCAGCAGCTCGACTAGCGGGACGAGCTCCTACAATGAGCAGTTCTTC.

This clone was seen more than once but under ten times. The V gene is TRBV2, the J gene TRBJ1-5; TRBD1 aligns across 8 bases. This CDR3 is 15 amino acids long. The germline V gene encodes CDR1 SNHLY and CDR2 FYNNEI. Trimming cost V 3 bases and J 6 bases; bases outside gene matches: 7. The CDR3 DNA follows: TGTGCCAGCAGTGAGGACAGGGTAGTAGGTCAGCCCCAGCATTTT. It specifies CASSEDRVVGQPQHF.

The chain carries TRBV6-2 or TRBV6-3 and TRBJ2-7; a possible D gene is TRBD1 (5 bases). V was clipped by 4 bases and J by 6 bases, with 13 bases between them. Germline V gene lookup returns CDR1 MNHEY and CDR2 SVGEGT. This CDR3 contains 13 residues. CDR3 DNA sequence: TGTGCCAGCAGTTCTAATAGGGGTGGCGAGCAGTACTTC. It specifies CASSSNRGGEQYF.

The chain has TRBV27 and TRBJ2-5; tentative D call: TRBD2 (6 bases). The length of the CDR3 is 13 residues. V lost 6 bases and J 3 bases, leaving 11 bases between the germline ends. The germline V gene has CDR1 MNHEY and CDR2 SMNVEV (reference sequence). The CDR3 loop reads CASRRDFEETQYF. The CDR3 DNA follows: TGTGCCAGCAGGAGGGACTTTGAAGAGACCCAGTACTTC.